The 12 T cell receptor beta chains below all came from one sample that was sequenced in a study of cytomegalovirus exposure and HLA in healthy donors. Amplification used 60 Vbeta primers and 13 Jbeta primers. Here immunoSEQ multiplex PCR was the method, and the copy in TCRdb shows in-frame clones only, minus some. The sample carries roughly 200,000 clones, 70% to 85% recorded once. Sequenced: PBMCs. The receptors originated from a man between 40 and 49 years old in good health and CMV-seropositive.

The V and J genes are TRBV10-1 and TRBJ1-4; 9 bases agree with TRBD1. Per the germline V gene, CDR1 is WNHNN and CDR2 is SYGVQD (reference sequence). The CDR3 runs to 16 residues. Unmatched junction bases numbered 7, after V lost 3 bases and J lost 5 bases. As DNA, the CDR3 is TGCGCCAGCAGTGATCTTCCGGGACAGGGCAATGAAAAACTGTTTTTT. Its translation: CASSDLPGQGNEKLFF.

The chain recombines TRBV6-1 with TRBJ2-7, with a tentative D call TRBD1 (6 bases). Germline V gives CDR1 MNHNS, CDR2 SASEGT. The CDR3 has 14 amino acids. Trimming stripped 3 bases from V and 3 bases from J, with 12 bases between. The CDR3 here is CASSDTDRVYEQYF. In DNA form, the CDR3 reads TGTGCCAGCAGTGACACGGACAGAGTCTACGAGCAGTACTTC.

The chain recombines TRBV4-1 with TRBJ2-5; possible D gene TRBD2, 7 bases. This CDR3 is built from 15 residues. Looked up from germline, CDR1 is MGHRA and CDR2 is YSYEKL. The V end was cut by 3 bases, the J end by 2 bases, with 13 bases between. The CDR3 DNA sequence: TGCGCCAGCAGCCACCCCGGGGGGCGGCAAGAGACCCAGTACTTC. This codes for CASSHPGGRQETQYF.

There are a few counts of this clone. The gene calls are TRBV6-5 and TRBJ2-3, with a tentative D call TRBD1 (6 bases). Trimming pared 5 bases from V and 1 base from J, leaving 10 bases between. From germline, CDR1 is MNHEY and CDR2 SVGAGI. CDR3 length: 14 amino acids. CDR3 sequence reads: CASSRDTGTDTQYF. The DNA for the CDR3 is TGTGCCAGCAGTCGGGACACCGGCACAGATACGCAGTATTTT.

As for this clone: Germline and junction disagree at one end, which may indicate a read error. The rearrangement uses TRBV19 and TRBJ2-1; D perhaps matches TRBD2 (7 bases). Looked up from germline, CDR1 is LNHDA and CDR2 is SQIVND (reference sequence). The CDR3 has 16 residues. The CDR3 spells CASSLEGRGPYNEQFF. The CDR3 bases are TGTGCCAGTAGTCTAGAGGGGCGGGGGCCTTACAATGAGCAGTTCTTC.

As DNA, the CDR3 is TGTGCCAGCAGTGGGACTAGCGGGAGGGCCTTGTCGGGGGAGACCCAGTACTTC. The encoded protein is CASSGTSGRALSGETQYF. The J gene is TRBJ2-5, the V gene TRBV28; TRBD2 matches at 16 bases. CDR1 and CDR2 from the germline V gene are MDHEN and SYDVKM. The CDR3 runs 18 residues. V shed 5 bases and J 5 bases; nucleotides not matched to a gene: 11.

In this sample, this clone turned up once. The chain carries TRBV21-1 and TRBJ2-1; the table's D call, TRBD1, has no DNA check behind it. TRBV21-1 represents a pseudogene. This CDR3 contains 14 residues. CDR3 residues: CASSKRGFYNEQFF. CDR3 in DNA: TGTGCCAGCAGCAAAAGGGGGTTCTACAATGAGCAGTTCTTC.

This clone has only one observation. The rearrangement links TRBV7-9 to TRBJ2-2, with D tentatively TRBD1 (9 bases). Germline V gene data show CDR1 as SEHNR and CDR2 as FQNEAQ (reference sequence). The CDR3 is made up of 18 amino acids. Trimming cost V 5 bases and J 3 bases, with 22 bases left between them. CDR3 DNA sequence: TGTGCCAGCAGCCCAGGGACAGGGACTAGACGGGACACCGGGGAGCTGTTTTTT. Its protein product is CASSPGTGTRRDTGELFF.

V is TRBV6-1 and J is TRBJ2-7; a weak D match, TRBD1 (5 bases). Trimming removed 5 bases at V and 1 base at J, with 15 bases between. The CDR3 loop spans 15 amino acids. Germline values: CDR1 MNHNS, CDR2 SASEGT. The CDR3 here is CASSRGVISSYEQYF. In nucleotides, the CDR3 is TGTGCCAGCAGTAGGGGCGTAATTAGTTCCTACGAGCAGTACTTC.

This chain uses TRBV7-6 with TRBJ2-2; 12 positions agree with TRBD2. V was clipped by 1 base and J by 6 bases; unmatched bases: 6. The CDR3 is made up of 17 amino acids. Germline V gene lookup returns CDR1 SGHVS and CDR2 FNYEAQ. The DNA of the CDR3 is TGTGCCAGCAGCTTAGTGACTAGCGGGAGAGGGTCCGGGGAGCTGTTTTTT. Translated, it gives CASSLVTSGRGSGELFF. The full variable domain, completed using reference TRBV7-6 and TRBJ2-2, is GAGVSQSPRYKVTKRGQDVALRCDPISGHVSLYWYRQALGQGPEFLTYFNYEAQQDKSGLPNDRFSAERPEGSISTLTIQRTEQRDSAMYRCASSLVTSGRGSGELFFGEGSRLTVL.

V is TRBV5-8 and J is TRBJ1-5; D gene ambiguous. V was cut by 0 bases and J by 1 base, with 11 bases left in between. There are 16 residues in the CDR3. Germline CDR1 SGHTS, CDR2 YDEGEE. The CDR3, as DNA: TGTGCCAGCAGCTTGGGTAACAGCCCAAGCAATCAGCCCCAGCATTTT. Its protein product is CASSLGNSPSNQPQHF.

V is TRBV19 and J is TRBJ1-6; TRBD1 is a possible D gene (6 bases). Trimming cost V 5 bases and J 7 bases, with 15 bases left between them. The CDR3 extends over 15 amino acids. CDR1 is LNHDA and CDR2 is SQIVND in the germline V gene (reference sequence). CDR3 bases: TGTGCCAGTAGTCTCCAGACAGGCTCCAATTCACCCCTCCACTTT. This sequence encodes CASSLQTGSNSPLHF.